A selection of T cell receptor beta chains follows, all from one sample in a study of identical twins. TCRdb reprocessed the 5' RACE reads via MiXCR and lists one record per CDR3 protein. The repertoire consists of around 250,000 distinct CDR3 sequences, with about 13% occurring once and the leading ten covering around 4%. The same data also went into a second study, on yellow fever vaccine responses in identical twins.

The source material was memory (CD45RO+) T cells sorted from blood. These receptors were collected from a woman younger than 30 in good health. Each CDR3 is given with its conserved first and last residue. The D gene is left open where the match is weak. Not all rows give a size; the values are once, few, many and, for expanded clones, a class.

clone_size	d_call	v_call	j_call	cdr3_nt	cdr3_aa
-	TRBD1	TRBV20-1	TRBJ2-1	TGCAGTGCTGGGACAGGGGGCTGGGAGCAGTTCTTC	CSAGTGGWEQFF
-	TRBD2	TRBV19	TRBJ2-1	TGTGCCAGTAGTAGGGCGGGGGGACACAATGAGCAGTTCTTC	CASSRAGGHNEQFF
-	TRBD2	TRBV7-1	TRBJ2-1	TGTGCCAGCAGCTCCAAAGCCCGGACTAGCGGGGGGTCAACTAGCTCCTACAATGAGCAGTTCTTC	CASSSKARTSGGSTSSYNEQFF
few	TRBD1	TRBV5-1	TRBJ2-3	TGCGCCAGCAGCTTCCGGGGACAGGTTAGCACAGATACGCAGTATTTT	CASSFRGQVSTDTQYF
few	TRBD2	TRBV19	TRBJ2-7	TGTGCCAGTAGTATCTCCTTCGGACTAGCGGAGACCTACGAGCAGTACTTC	CASSISFGLAETYEQYF
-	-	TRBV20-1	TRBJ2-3	TGCAGTGGGCTAGCGACTAGCACAGATACGCAGTATTTT	CSGLATSTDTQYF
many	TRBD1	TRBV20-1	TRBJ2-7	TGCAGTGCTAGAGATGGGACAGGGACGGGGGAGCAGTACTTC	CSARDGTGTGEQYF
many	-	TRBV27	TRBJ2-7	TGTGCCAGCAGTTTAAAGGACCAGCTCTACGAGCAGTACTTC	CASSLKDQLYEQYF
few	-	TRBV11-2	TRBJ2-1	TGTGCCAGCAGCTTAGAGGCGGGGAGGCATGAGCAGTTCTTC	CASSLEAGRHEQFF
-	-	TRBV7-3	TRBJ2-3	TGTGCCAGCAGCGCGGGACGGTCAGATACGCAGTATTTT	CASSAGRSDTQYF
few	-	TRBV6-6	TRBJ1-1	TGTGCCAGCAAAGGACAGAACACTGAAGCTTTCTTT	CASKGQNTEAFF
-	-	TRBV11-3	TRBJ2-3	TGTGCCAGCAGCCAGAGTATTAGCACAGATACGCAGTATTTT	CASSQSISTDTQYF
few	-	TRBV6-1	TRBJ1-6	TGTGCCAGCAGGGGGAGGGACAAGCTATATTCACCCCTCCACTTT	CASRGRDKLYSPLHF
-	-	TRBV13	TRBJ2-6	TGTGCCAGCAGCTTAGCCCCAGGGACTGGGGCCAACGTCCTGACTTTC	CASSLAPGTGANVLTF
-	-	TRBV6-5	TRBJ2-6	TGTGCCAGCAGTTACAATGGCGCATCTGGGGCCAACGTCCTGACTTTC	CASSYNGASGANVLTF
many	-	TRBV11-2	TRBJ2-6	TGTGCCAGCAGCTCCAGGGGGGTGTCTGGGGCCAACGTCCTGACTTTC	CASSSRGVSGANVLTF
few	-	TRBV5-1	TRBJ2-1	TGCGCCAGCAGCTTGGAGCCAGGATTCTACAATGAGCAGTTCTTC	CASSLEPGFYNEQFF
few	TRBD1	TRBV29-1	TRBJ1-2	TGCAGCGTTGACAAGGGGGACAGAGCTAACTATGGCTACACCTTC	CSVDKGDRANYGYTF
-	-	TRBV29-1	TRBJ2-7	TGCAGCACAAGAGAGGACGAGCAGTACTTC	CSTREDEQYF
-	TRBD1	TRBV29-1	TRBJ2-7	TGCAGCGTAGAAGGACAGGGGGCGGGAAGGTACGAGCAGTACTTC	CSVEGQGAGRYEQYF
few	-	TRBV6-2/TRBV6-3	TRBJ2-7	TGTGCCAGCATTGCGCAGGGGTCAACCTACGAGCAGTACTTC	CASIAQGSTYEQYF
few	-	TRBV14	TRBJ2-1	TGTGCCAGCAGCCAAGGTCGGGGTGCCTCCTACAATGAGCAGTTCTTC	CASSQGRGASYNEQFF
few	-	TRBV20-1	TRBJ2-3	TGCAGTGCTAGAGGGACTAGCACAGATACGCAGTATTTT	CSARGTSTDTQYF
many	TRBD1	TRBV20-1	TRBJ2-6	TGCAGTGCTAGAGATCTGAACAGGGGGCATCCCTCTGGGGCCAACGTCCTGACTTTC	CSARDLNRGHPSGANVLTF
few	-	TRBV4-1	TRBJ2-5	TGCGCCAGCAGCCAAGATACGGGAACAAGTGAGACCCAGTACTTC	CASSQDTGTSETQYF
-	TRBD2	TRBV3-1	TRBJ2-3	TGTGCCAGCAGCCAAGATAGGCCTAGCGGGGGTTCACCGGGGGGTACGCAGTATTTT	CASSQDRPSGGSPGGTQYF
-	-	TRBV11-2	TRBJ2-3	TGTGCCAGCAGCTTAGAAGGGGGGGTGTACACAGATACGCAGTATTTT	CASSLEGGVYTDTQYF
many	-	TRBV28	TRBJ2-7	TGTGCCAGCAGTTTATTCAGCAGACCCACCTACGAGCAGTACTTC	CASSLFSRPTYEQYF
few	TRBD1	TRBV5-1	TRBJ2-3	TGCGCCAGCAGCCGGACAGGGGGCCCAGATACGCAGTATTTT	CASSRTGGPDTQYF
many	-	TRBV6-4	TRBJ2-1	TGTGCCAGCAGTGACAAGGACAATGAGCAGTTCTTC	CASSDKDNEQFF
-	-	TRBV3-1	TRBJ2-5	TGTGCCAGCAGCCAAGGGGAGCGGAGGGGGTACCAAGAGACCCAGTACTTC	CASSQGERRGYQETQYF